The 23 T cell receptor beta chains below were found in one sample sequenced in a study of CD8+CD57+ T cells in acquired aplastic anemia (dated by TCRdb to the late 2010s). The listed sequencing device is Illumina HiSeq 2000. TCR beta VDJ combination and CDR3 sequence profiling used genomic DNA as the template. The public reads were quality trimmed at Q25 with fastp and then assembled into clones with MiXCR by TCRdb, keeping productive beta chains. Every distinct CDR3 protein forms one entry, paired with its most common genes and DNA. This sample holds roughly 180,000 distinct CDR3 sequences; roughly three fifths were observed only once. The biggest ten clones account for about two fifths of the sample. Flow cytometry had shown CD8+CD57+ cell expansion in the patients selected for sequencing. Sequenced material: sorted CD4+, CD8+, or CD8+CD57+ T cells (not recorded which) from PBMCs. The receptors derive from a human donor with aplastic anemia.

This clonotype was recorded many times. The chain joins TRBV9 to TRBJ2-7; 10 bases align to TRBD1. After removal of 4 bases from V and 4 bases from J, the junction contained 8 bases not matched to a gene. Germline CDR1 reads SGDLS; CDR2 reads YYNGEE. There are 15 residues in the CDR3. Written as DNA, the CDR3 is TGTGCCAGCAGCCCAAGGCCGGGACAGGGGTACGAGCAGTACTTC. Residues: CASSPRPGQGYEQYF.

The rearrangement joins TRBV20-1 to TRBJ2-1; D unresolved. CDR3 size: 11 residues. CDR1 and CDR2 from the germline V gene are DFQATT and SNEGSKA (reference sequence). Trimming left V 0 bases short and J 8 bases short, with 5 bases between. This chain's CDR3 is CSARDFDEQFF. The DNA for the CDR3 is TGCAGTGCTAGAGATTTCGATGAGCAGTTCTTC.

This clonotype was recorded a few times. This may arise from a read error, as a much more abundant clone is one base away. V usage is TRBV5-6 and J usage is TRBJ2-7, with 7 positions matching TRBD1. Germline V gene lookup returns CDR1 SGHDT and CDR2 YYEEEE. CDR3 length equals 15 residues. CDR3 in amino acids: CASSLGGGFVDEQCF. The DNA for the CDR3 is TGTGCCAGCAGCTTGGGAGGGGGCTTTGTGGACGAGCAGTGCTTC.

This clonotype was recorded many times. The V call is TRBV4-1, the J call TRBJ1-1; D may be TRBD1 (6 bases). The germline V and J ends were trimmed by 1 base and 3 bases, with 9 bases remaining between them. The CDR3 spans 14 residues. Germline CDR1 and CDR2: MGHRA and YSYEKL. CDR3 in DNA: TGCGCCAGCAGCCAAGTGGCAGGGGACACTGAAGCTTTCTTT. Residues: CASSQVAGDTEAFF.

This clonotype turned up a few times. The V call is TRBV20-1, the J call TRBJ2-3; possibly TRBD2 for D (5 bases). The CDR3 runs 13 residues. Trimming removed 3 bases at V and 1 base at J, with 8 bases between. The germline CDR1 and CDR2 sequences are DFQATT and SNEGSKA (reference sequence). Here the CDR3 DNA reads TGCAGTGCTAGTCCAGCGGGCACAGATACGCAGTATTTT. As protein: CSASPAGTDTQYF.

Written as DNA, the CDR3 is TGTGCCAGCAGCGTCGAGGGTAGGGGCGGATATGGCTACACCTTC. Translation: CASSVEGRGGYGYTF. J is TRBJ1-2 and V is TRBV9; TRBD1 might be the D (5 bases). The CDR3 is 15 amino acids. Per the germline V gene, CDR1 is SGDLS and CDR2 is YYNGEE. V lost 2 bases and J 5 bases, leaving 16 bases between the germline ends.

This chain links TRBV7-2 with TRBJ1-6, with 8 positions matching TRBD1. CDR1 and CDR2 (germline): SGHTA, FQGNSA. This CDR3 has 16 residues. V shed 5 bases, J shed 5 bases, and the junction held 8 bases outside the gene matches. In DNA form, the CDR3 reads TGTGCCAGCAGCACCCGGACAGGGTGGGATAATTCACCCCTCCACTTT. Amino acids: CASSTRTGWDNSPLHF.

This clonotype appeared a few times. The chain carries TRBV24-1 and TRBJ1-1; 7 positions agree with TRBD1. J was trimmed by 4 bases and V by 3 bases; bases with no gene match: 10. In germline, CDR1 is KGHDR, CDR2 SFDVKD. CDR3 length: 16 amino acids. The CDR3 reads CATSDGGQPWITEAFF. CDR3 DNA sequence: TGTGCCACCAGTGATGGGGGACAGCCGTGGATCACTGAAGCTTTCTTT.

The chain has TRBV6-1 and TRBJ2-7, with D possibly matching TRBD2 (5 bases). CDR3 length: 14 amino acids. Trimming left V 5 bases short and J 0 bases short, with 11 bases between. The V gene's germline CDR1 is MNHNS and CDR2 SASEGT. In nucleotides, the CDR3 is TGTGCCAGCAGTTTGGGGAGTGTCTCCTACGAGCAGTACTTC. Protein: CASSLGSVSYEQYF.

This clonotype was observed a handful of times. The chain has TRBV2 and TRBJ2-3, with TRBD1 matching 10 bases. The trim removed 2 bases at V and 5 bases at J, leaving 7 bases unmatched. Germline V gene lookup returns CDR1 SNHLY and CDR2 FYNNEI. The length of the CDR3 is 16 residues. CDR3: CASSERRQGAGDTQYF. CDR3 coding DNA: TGTGCCAGCAGTGAAAGGCGACAGGGGGCGGGAGATACGCAGTATTTT.

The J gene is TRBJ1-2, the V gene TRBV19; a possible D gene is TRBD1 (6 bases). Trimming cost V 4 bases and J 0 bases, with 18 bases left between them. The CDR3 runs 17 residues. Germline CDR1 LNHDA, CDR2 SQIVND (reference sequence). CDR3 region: CASSKRAGVGANYGYTF. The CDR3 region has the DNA TGTGCCAGTAGTAAGAGGGCAGGGGTTGGGGCTAACTATGGCTACACCTTC. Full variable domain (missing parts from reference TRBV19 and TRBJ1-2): DGGITQSPKYLFRKEGQNVTLSCEQNLNHDAMYWYRQDPGQGLRLIYYSQIVNDFQKGDIAEGYSVSREKKESFPLTVTSAQKNPTAFYLCASSKRAGVGANYGYTFGSGTRLTVV.

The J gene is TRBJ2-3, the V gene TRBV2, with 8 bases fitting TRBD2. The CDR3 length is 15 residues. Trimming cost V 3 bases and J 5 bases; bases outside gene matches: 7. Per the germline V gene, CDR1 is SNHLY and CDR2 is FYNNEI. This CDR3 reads CASSDELAALDTQYF. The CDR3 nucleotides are TGTGCCAGCAGTGACGAACTAGCGGCATTAGATACGCAGTATTTT.

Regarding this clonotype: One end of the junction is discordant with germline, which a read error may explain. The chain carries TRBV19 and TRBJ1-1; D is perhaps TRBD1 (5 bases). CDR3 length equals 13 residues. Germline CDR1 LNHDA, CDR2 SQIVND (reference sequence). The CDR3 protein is CARSLVTDTGAFF. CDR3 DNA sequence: TGTGCCAGAAGTCTTGTGACAGACACTGGAGCTTTCTTT.

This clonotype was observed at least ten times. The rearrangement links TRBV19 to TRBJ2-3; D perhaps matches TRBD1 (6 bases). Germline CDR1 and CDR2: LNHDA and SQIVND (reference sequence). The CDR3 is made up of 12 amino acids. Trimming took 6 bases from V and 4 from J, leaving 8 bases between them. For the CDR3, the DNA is TGTGCCAGTAGAGCAGGGGCAGATACGCAGTATTTT. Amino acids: CASRAGADTQYF.

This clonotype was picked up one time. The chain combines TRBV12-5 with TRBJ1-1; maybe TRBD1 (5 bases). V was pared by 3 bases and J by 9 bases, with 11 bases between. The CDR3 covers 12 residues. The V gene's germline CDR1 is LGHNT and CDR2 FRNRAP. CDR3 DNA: TGTGCTAGTGGTTTAAGCGGGGACCAAGCTTTCTTT. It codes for CASGLSGDQAFF.

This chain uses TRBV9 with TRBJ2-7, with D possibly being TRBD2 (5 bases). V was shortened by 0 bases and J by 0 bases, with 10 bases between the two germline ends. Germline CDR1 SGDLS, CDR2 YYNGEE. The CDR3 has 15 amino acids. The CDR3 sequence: CASSVVGISSYEQYF. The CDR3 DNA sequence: TGTGCCAGCAGCGTAGTCGGGATTAGCTCCTACGAGCAGTACTTC.

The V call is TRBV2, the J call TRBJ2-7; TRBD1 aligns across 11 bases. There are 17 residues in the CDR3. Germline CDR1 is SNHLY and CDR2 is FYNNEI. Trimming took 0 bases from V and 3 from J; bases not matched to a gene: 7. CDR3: CASSEALPGQGVYEQYF. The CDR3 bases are TGTGCCAGCAGTGAAGCGTTGCCGGGACAGGGGGTCTACGAGCAGTACTTC.

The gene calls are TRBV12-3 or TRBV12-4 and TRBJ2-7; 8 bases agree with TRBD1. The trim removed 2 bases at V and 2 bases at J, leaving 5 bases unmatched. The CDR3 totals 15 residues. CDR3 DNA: TGTGCCAGCAGTTTATCCCGGGACAGGACCTACGAGCAGTACTTC. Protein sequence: CASSLSRDRTYEQYF.

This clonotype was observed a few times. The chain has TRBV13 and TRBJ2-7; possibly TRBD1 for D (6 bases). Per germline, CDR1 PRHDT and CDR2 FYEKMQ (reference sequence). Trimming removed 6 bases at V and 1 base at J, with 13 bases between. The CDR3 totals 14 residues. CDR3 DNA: TGTGCCAGCAGTCCACGCGGACAGTCCTACGAGCAGTACTTC. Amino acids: CASSPRGQSYEQYF.

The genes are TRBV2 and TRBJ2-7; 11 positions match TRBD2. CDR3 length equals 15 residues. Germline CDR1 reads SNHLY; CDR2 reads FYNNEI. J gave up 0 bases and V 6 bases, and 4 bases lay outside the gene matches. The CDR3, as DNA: TGTGCCAGCAGAGAGGGACTAGCGGTCTCCTACGAGCAGTACTTC. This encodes CASREGLAVSYEQYF. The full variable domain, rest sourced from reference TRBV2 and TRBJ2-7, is EPEVTQTPSHQVTQMGQEVILRCVPISNHLYFYWYRQILGQKVEFLVSFYNNEISEKSEIFDDQFSVERPDGSNFTLKIRSTKLEDSAMYFCASREGLAVSYEQYFGPGTRLTVT.

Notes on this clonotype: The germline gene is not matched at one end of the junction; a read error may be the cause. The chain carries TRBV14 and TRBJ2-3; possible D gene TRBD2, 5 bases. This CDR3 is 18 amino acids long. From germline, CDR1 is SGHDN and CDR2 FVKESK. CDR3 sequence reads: CASSQEAAKVWITDTRYF. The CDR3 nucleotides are TGTGCCAGCAGCCAAGAAGCGGCCAAGGTCTGGATTACAGATACGCGGTATTTT. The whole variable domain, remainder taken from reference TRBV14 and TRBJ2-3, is EAGVTQFPSHSVIEKGQTVTLRCDPISGHDNLYWYRRVMGKEIKFLLHFVKESKQDESGMPNNRFLAERTGGTYSTLKVQPAELEDSGVYFCASSQEAAKVWITDTRYFGPGTRLTVL.

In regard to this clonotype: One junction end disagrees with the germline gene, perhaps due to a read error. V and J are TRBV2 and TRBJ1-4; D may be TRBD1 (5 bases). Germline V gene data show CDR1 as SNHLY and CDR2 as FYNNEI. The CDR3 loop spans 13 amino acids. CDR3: CASGERGNEKLFF. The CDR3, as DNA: TGTGCCAGCGGTGAAAGGGGTAATGAGAAACTGTTTTTT.

As DNA, the CDR3 is TGTGCCAGCAGCTCAAGGACAGATACCTACGAGCAGTACTTC. It yields the protein CASSSRTDTYEQYF. The chain recombines TRBV7-9 with TRBJ2-7; TRBD1 is a possible D gene (6 bases). Trimming left V 4 bases short and J 2 bases short, with 12 bases between. From germline, CDR1 is SEHNR and CDR2 FQNEAQ (reference sequence). The CDR3 contains 14 residues.